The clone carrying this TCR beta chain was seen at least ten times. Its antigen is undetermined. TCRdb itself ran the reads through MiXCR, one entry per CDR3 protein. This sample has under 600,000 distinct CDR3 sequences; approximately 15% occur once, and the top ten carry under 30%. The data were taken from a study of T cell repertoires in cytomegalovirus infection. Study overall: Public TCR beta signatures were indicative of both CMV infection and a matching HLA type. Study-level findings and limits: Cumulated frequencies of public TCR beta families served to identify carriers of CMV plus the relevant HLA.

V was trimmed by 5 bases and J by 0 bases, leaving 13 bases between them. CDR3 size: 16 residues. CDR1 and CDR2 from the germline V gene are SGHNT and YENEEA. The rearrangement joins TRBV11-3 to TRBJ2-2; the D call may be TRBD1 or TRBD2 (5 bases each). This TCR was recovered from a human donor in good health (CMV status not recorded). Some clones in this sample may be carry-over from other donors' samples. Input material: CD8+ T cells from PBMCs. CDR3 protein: CASSPPGPTNTGELFF. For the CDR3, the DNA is TGTGCCAGCAGCCCCCCGGGACCAACGAACACCGGGGAGCTGTTTTTT.